This TCR beta chain was found in a study of regulatory T cells in long-lasting Graves disease. The CDR3 runs to 15 residues. The V gene's germline CDR1 is LGHDT and CDR2 YNNKEL (reference sequence). The ends lost 1 base at V and 7 bases at J; junction bases unmatched: 5. Time point: newly diagnosed GD, antithyroid drugs for less than 3 months. PBMC-derived RNA was used for the TCR library. This clonotype was detected only a few times. The TCR beta library used iRepertoire HTBI primers with Arm-PCR amplification of CDR3. TCRdb reprocessed the multiplex PCR reads with MiXCR, giving one entry per CDR3 protein. The table records hundreds of thousands of distinct CDR3 sequences, around 15% of them present only once. These data were likewise used in another study, on T cells in Graves' hyperthyroidism and ophthalmopathy.

This sequence joins TRBV3-1 and TRBJ2-2; 8 bases are a match to TRBD2. The sequence was obtained from a man younger than 35 with Graves disease. The sample consisted of peripheral blood mononuclear cells (PBMCs), taken at new diagnosis, from a patient treated with antithyroid drugs. CDR3 nucleotides: TGTGCCAGCAGCCAAGCAGCGGGAGTTGGCGGGGAGCTGTTTTTT. Encoded protein: CASSQAAGVGGELFF.